This section outlines one TCR beta chain sequence together with its context. Profiling relied on immunoSEQ multiplex PCR, and the TCRdb table lists in-frame clones only, not all of them. The data contain some 200,000 clones, about 83% of them singletons. These data belong to a study of blood T cell repertoires in COVID-19. As for the study in general: Acute and convalescent COVID-19 samples came from the United States, Italy and Spain.

V gave up 6 bases and J gave up 12 bases, with 15 bases separating them. Germline CDR1 PRHDT, CDR2 FYEKMQ (reference sequence). The CDR3 is 13 residues long. The Seattle patients, enrolled during active infection, were followed longitudinally. The specimen was peripheral blood. This sequence was found in a woman in her thirties with COVID-19, enrolled during active disease. The chain has TRBV13 and TRBJ1-6; possibly TRBD1 for D (5 bases). This CDR3 reads CASRSTDFLPLHF. The CDR3 region has the DNA TGTGCCAGCAGGTCGACAGATTTCTTACCCCTCCACTTT.